The 25 T cell receptor beta chains below all came from one sample that was sequenced in a study of Ad26.COV2.S vaccination and SARS-CoV-2 variants. This sample's treatment: about 20 received Ad26.COV2.S at low or high dose, single or two shots; several received placebo; per-sample allocation not given. Sampling occurred on day 63 after the first vaccine or placebo injection. Sequencing was performed with immunoSEQ multiplex PCR; in TCRdb, only in-frame clones are kept and a portion is missing. The data contain some 290,000 clones, about 86% of them singletons. The sample in question was peripheral blood, obtained in a trial of Ad26.COV2.S vaccine versus placebo. All receptors derive from a person aged 18-65 years who received the Ad26.COV2.S COVID-19 vaccine or a placebo.

The J gene is TRBJ1-5, the V gene TRBV6-2 or TRBV6-3; tentative D call: TRBD1 (6 bases). V lost 4 bases and J 6 bases, leaving 16 bases between the germline ends. The CDR3 runs to 15 residues. Germline V gene lookup returns CDR1 MNHEY and CDR2 SVGEGT. In nucleotides, the CDR3 is TGTGCCAGCAGTTTTTGGAGGGACAACAGTCAGCCCCAGCATTTT. As protein: CASSFWRDNSQPQHF.

Only one count was recorded for this clone. The V call is TRBV12-3 or TRBV12-4, the J call TRBJ2-7, with D possibly matching TRBD2 (6 bases). V dropped 6 bases and J dropped 3 bases, with 12 bases sitting between them. This CDR3 comprises 13 residues. CDR3 bases: TGTGCCAGCAGGGGAGTGGGGGGCTACGAGCAGTACTTC. As protein: CASRGVGGYEQYF.

The V and J genes are TRBV9 and TRBJ2-3; 8 bases match TRBD1. Germline V gives CDR1 SGDLS, CDR2 YYNGEE. This CDR3 has 14 amino acids. V was clipped by 3 bases and J by 6 bases; unmatched bases: 6. Here the CDR3 reads CASSGTGILDTQYF. In DNA, the CDR3 is TGTGCCAGCAGCGGGACAGGGATTTTGGATACGCAGTATTTT.

This sequence joins TRBV9 and TRBJ2-6; no definite D call. The germline CDR1 and CDR2 sequences are SGDLS and YYNGEE. V lost 0 bases to trimming and J lost 0 bases, with 4 bases between them. The length of the CDR3 is 15 residues. The CDR3 reads CASSVDSSGANVLTF. CDR3 nucleotides: TGTGCCAGCAGCGTAGACAGCTCTGGGGCCAACGTCCTGACTTTC.

This clone was detected a few times. The DNA for the CDR3 is TGTGCCAGCAGCTTAGAAGGGGGCCGGATCTACGAGCAGTACTTC. Protein sequence: CASSLEGGRIYEQYF. This chain connects TRBV7-8 to TRBJ2-7; 7 positions match TRBD1. Trimming took 1 base from V and 3 from J; bases not matched to a gene: 6. The CDR3 runs to 15 residues. The germline V gene has CDR1 SGHVS and CDR2 FQNEAQ.

This clone was counted only a few times. In the same sample, other DNA sequences code for this CDR3. V is TRBV18 and J is TRBJ2-2; perhaps TRBD2 as D (6 bases). Germline V lookup: CDR1 KGHSH, CDR2 LQKENI. The CDR3 is 14 amino acids. Trimming left V 0 bases short and J 5 bases short, with 7 bases between. This CDR3 reads CASSPPEGTGELFF. CDR3 coding DNA: TGTGCCAGCTCACCACCGGAGGGAACCGGGGAGCTGTTTTTT.

This chain uses TRBV12-3 or TRBV12-4 with TRBJ2-7; possibly TRBD2 for D (6 bases). The V gene lost 7 bases and the J gene lost 1 base, with 11 bases spanning the gap. This CDR3 has 13 residues. The DNA for the CDR3 is TGTGCCAGCACCAAGACTAGATCCTACGAGCAGTACTTC. As protein: CASTKTRSYEQYF.

The CDR3: CASSYSNRGGKYEQYF. DNA for the CDR3: TGTGCCAGCAGTTACTCGAATAGGGGAGGAAAGTACGAGCAGTACTTC. The chain employs TRBV6-5 and TRBJ2-7, with D perhaps matching TRBD2 (6 bases). This CDR3 comprises 16 residues. Trimming took 0 bases from V and 4 from J, leaving 16 bases between them. The V gene's germline CDR1 is MNHEY and CDR2 SVGAGI.

The chain's CDR3 is CAISEGRGVDTQYF. CDR3 DNA sequence: TGTGCCATCAGTGAGGGAAGGGGGGTAGATACGCAGTATTTT. V is TRBV10-3 and J is TRBJ2-3, with D possibly being TRBD1 or TRBD2 (6 bases each). CDR3 length: 14 amino acids. CDR1 is ENHRY and CDR2 is SYGVKD in the germline V gene. Deletions cut 2 bases from V and 5 bases from J, with 11 bases between.

V usage is TRBV7-9 and J usage is TRBJ1-1, with D unclear. The V end lost 5 bases, the J end lost 4 bases, and 11 bases lay between the germline ends. Germline values: CDR1 SEHNR, CDR2 FQNEAQ (reference sequence). CDR3 length equals 13 residues. CDR3 sequence (DNA): TGTGCCAGCAGCCCTCCCAGACTCACTGAAGCTTTCTTT. It codes for CASSPPRLTEAFF.

This chain joins TRBV5-6 and TRBJ2-1, with D possibly called TRBD1 or TRBD2 (6 bases each). The CDR3 extends over 15 amino acids. Per the germline V gene, CDR1 is SGHDT and CDR2 is YYEEEE. V was pared by 3 bases and J by 0 bases, with 10 bases between. The CDR3 DNA follows: TGTGCCAGCAGCTCGGGGGCCAGCTCCTACAATGAGCAGTTCTTC. It translates to CASSSGASSYNEQFF.

This sequence joins TRBV14 and TRBJ1-1; D remains unclear. The CDR3 loop spans 18 amino acids. CDR1 and CDR2 (germline): SGHDN, FVKESK. V lost 0 bases to trimming and J lost 1 base, with 18 bases between them. CDR3 loop: CASSQDPRYGDGNTEAFF. The DNA for the CDR3 is TGTGCCAGCAGCCAAGACCCCCGATATGGGGATGGGAACACTGAAGCTTTCTTT.

The chain couples TRBV7-2 to TRBJ1-2, with unresolved D. Germline V gene lookup returns CDR1 SGHTA and CDR2 FQGNSA. Between the trimmed V and J ends, which lost 1 base and 8 bases, there was a span of 14 bases. This CDR3 comprises 14 residues. CDR3 DNA: TGTGCCAGCAGCTTAGACGGTATTTCGCGGGGCTACACCTTC. Translating gives CASSLDGISRGYTF. Based on the CDR3 plus reference TRBV7-2 and TRBJ1-2, the full variable domain is GAGVSQSPSNKVTEKGKDVELRCDPISGHTALYWYRQSLGQGLEFLIYFQGNSAPDKSGLPSDRFSAERTGGSVSTLTIQRTQQEDSAVYLCASSLDGISRGYTFGSGTRLTVV.

This chain connects TRBV9 to TRBJ2-1, with D maybe TRBD2 (5 bases). Trimming took 4 bases from V and 3 from J, leaving 14 bases between them. The V gene's germline CDR1 is SGDLS and CDR2 YYNGEE. There are 15 residues in the CDR3. The CDR3 bases are TGTGCCAGCAGCCTGGACGGGGTGAACTACAATGAGCAGTTCTTC. Its translation is CASSLDGVNYNEQFF.

The CDR3 coding sequence is TGCGCCAGCAGCTTGGACAGGGGATACACAGATACGCAGTATTTT. This translates into CASSLDRGYTDTQYF. The rearrangement joins TRBV5-1 to TRBJ2-3; 7 positions match TRBD1. Germline V gene lookup returns CDR1 SGHRS and CDR2 YFSETQ. The trim removed 0 bases at V and 2 bases at J, leaving 3 bases unmatched. The CDR3 is made up of 15 amino acids.

The chain recombines TRBV4-3 with TRBJ2-5; 10 nucleotides agree with TRBD2. The CDR3 covers 17 residues. V lost 0 bases to trimming and J lost 7 bases; unmatched junction nucleotides: 11. CDR1 and CDR2 (germline): LGHNA, YSLEER. The CDR3: CASSQEWSGGARRTQYF. CDR3 in DNA: TGCGCCAGCAGCCAAGAATGGAGCGGGGGGGCACGGAGGACCCAGTACTTC.

The V gene is TRBV7-2, the J gene TRBJ1-4; TRBD1 matches at 7 bases. J gave up 0 bases and V 5 bases, and 6 bases lay outside the gene matches. Per the germline V gene, CDR1 is SGHTA and CDR2 is FQGNSA. This CDR3 has 16 residues. The CDR3 loop is CASSLRTGATNEKLFF. DNA for the CDR3: TGTGCCAGCAGCCTCCGGACAGGAGCAACTAATGAAAAACTGTTTTTT.

To note about this clone: The sample carries other DNA sequences with the same CDR3. The rearrangement links TRBV12-3 or TRBV12-4 to TRBJ1-1, with unresolved D. V was cut by 3 bases and J by 3 bases, with 5 bases left in between. The CDR3 covers 12 residues. For the CDR3, the DNA is TGTGCCAGCAGTTTCCGTGACACTGAAGCTTTCTTT. This translates into CASSFRDTEAFF.

The chain employs TRBV5-1 and TRBJ2-3; 10 nucleotides agree with TRBD2. The CDR3 sequence is 17 residues long. In germline, CDR1 is SGHRS, CDR2 YFSETQ. The trim removed 4 bases at V and 6 bases at J, leaving 14 bases unmatched. This chain's CDR3 is CASSPYSGLASSDTQYF. The CDR3, as DNA: TGCGCCAGCAGCCCGTATTCGGGACTAGCGTCTTCGGATACGCAGTATTTT.

This chain joins TRBV6-5 and TRBJ2-5; 7 bases agree with TRBD2. CDR1 and CDR2 (germline): MNHEY, SVGAGI. This CDR3 is built from 13 residues. V shed 6 bases and J 4 bases; nucleotides not matched to a gene: 5. CDR3 amino acids: CASRNTGGETQYF. In nucleotides, the CDR3 is TGTGCCAGCAGGAACACGGGGGGAGAGACCCAGTACTTC.

This sequence joins TRBV7-9 and TRBJ2-7; no clear D gene. V gave up 4 bases and J gave up 4 bases, with 17 bases separating them. The germline gives CDR1 SEHNR, CDR2 FQNEAQ (reference sequence). The CDR3 spans 15 residues. The CDR3 DNA follows: TGTGCCAGCAGCTCCTCCGGGTACTTTAATTACGAGCAGTACTTC. Amino acid sequence: CASSSSGYFNYEQYF.

Worth noting for this clone: Mismatch with germline at one junction end may stem from a read error. This chain uses TRBV6-1 with TRBJ1-2; 8 bases agree with TRBD1. Germline V gene sequence: CDR1 MNHNS, CDR2 SASEGT. The CDR3 contains 12 residues. The CDR3 reads CASSESGQGLAF. In nucleotides, the CDR3 is TGTGCCAGCAGTGAATCTGGACAGGGCCTCGCCTTC.

This clone was seen a few times. The chain couples TRBV6-5 to TRBJ1-2; the D is unclear. The ends were cut back, 4 bases at V and 4 bases at J, with 13 bases in the middle. CDR1 MNHEY and CDR2 SVGAGI come from the germline V gene. CDR3 length: 14 residues. The CDR3 DNA follows: TGTGCCAGCAGTTGGACGGGAGGTTCCTATGGCTACACCTTC. This codes for CASSWTGGSYGYTF.

The chain uses TRBV18 and TRBJ2-3, with 10 bases aligning to TRBD1. J gave up 5 bases and V 6 bases, and 8 bases lay outside the gene matches. This CDR3 has 15 residues. CDR1 KGHSH and CDR2 LQKENI come from the germline V gene. The CDR3 DNA reads TGTGCCAGCTCCCCAGACAGGGGGCAGGGAGATACGCAGTATTTT. It translates to CASSPDRGQGDTQYF.

The chain joins TRBV11-2 to TRBJ2-7; tentatively, D is TRBD1 or TRBD2 (5 bases each). Germline CDR1 SGHAT, CDR2 FQNNGV. Trimming shortened V by 4 bases and J by 0 bases, and 13 bases separated the two germline ends. The CDR3 has 15 residues. The chain's CDR3 is CASSSGRLSSYEQYF. CDR3 sequence (DNA): TGTGCCAGCAGCTCGGGACGGCTAAGCTCCTACGAGCAGTACTTC. Full variable domain (remainder filled in from reference TRBV11-2 and TRBJ2-7): EAGVAQSPRYKIIEKRQSVAFWCNPISGHATLYWYQQILGQGPKLLIQFQNNGVVDDSQLPKDRFSAERLKGVDSTLKIQPAKLEDSAVYLCASSSGRLSSYEQYFGPGTRLTVT.